Each of the 23 T cell receptor beta chains below was sequenced from the same sample in a study of cytomegalovirus exposure and HLA in healthy donors. Vbeta (60) and Jbeta (13) primers were used in the PCR. TCRdb keeps only in-frame clones here, not all; method: immunoSEQ multiplex PCR. This table has roughly 240,000 clones, 70% to 90% appearing once. The source material was PBMCs. The receptors originated from a girl between 2 and 10 years old in good health and CMV-seronegative.

The chain joins TRBV18 to TRBJ1-4, with D uncertain. Trimming shortened V by 6 bases and J by 0 bases, and 8 bases separated the two germline ends. The CDR3 extends over 14 amino acids. CDR1 KGHSH and CDR2 LQKENI come from the germline V gene. CDR3 region: CASSPSPTNEKLFF. As DNA, the CDR3 is TGTGCCAGCTCCCCGTCTCCAACTAATGAAAAACTGTTTTTT.

Only one count was recorded for this clone. The gene calls are TRBV29-1 and TRBJ1-1; D is undetermined. The V end lost 2 bases, the J end lost 2 bases, and 9 bases lay between the germline ends. The CDR3 loop spans 13 amino acids. The germline V gene encodes CDR1 SQVTM and CDR2 ANQGSEA. The CDR3 bases are TGCAGCGTTGAATCGGCGGTCAACACTGAAGCTTTCTTT. Its translation: CSVESAVNTEAFF.

V usage is TRBV4-2 and J usage is TRBJ2-7; tentatively, D is TRBD2 (7 bases). CDR1 is LGHNA, CDR2 YNFKEQ, per germline. The CDR3 has 16 amino acids. V was trimmed by 0 bases and J by 4 bases, leaving 16 bases between them. CDR3 coding DNA: TGTGCCAGCAGCCAAGAAGCCAGCGGGACATCTTACGAGCAGTACTTC. Its protein product is CASSQEASGTSYEQYF.

J is TRBJ2-7 and V is TRBV6-1; 10 bases are a match to TRBD1. Germline lookup yields CDR1 MNHNS and CDR2 SASEGT. J lost 5 bases, V lost 0 bases, and 1 base had no gene match. This CDR3 spans 14 amino acids. CDR3 residues: CASSEAGTGDEQYF. The CDR3 region has the DNA TGTGCCAGCAGTGAAGCGGGGACAGGGGACGAGCAGTACTTC.

The V gene is TRBV11-3, the J gene TRBJ1-6; 8 nucleotides align to TRBD1. V gave up 3 bases and J gave up 8 bases; unmatched junction bases: 0. This CDR3 spans 13 amino acids. Germline V gives CDR1 SGHNT, CDR2 YENEEA. CDR3 DNA: TGTGCCAGCAGCTTGGACAGGGATTCACCCCTCCACTTT. It specifies CASSLDRDSPLHF.

V gene TRBV19 combines with J gene TRBJ1-1; TRBD1 might be the D (6 bases). The length of the CDR3 is 15 residues. Trimming took off 7 bases at V and 4 bases at J, with 19 bases between the two ends. Germline assignment: CDR1 LNHDA and CDR2 SQIVND (reference sequence). The CDR3 spells CASMSQTGIGTEAFF. CDR3 DNA sequence: TGTGCCAGTATGTCCCAAACAGGGATTGGCACTGAAGCTTTCTTT.

The gene calls are TRBV6-1 and TRBJ1-2; 9 nucleotides line up with TRBD1. The CDR3 spans 16 residues. Germline values: CDR1 MNHNS, CDR2 SASEGT. The V gene end was trimmed by 1 base and the J gene end by 8 bases; junction bases not matched to a gene: 11. The CDR3 DNA reads TGTGCCAGCAGTGAAGTTTATGGACAGGGGTCAGTAGGCTACACCTTC. It codes for CASSEVYGQGSVGYTF.

The rearrangement links TRBV27 to TRBJ1-5; TRBD1 might be the D (6 bases). The CDR3 runs 14 residues. Germline V gives CDR1 MNHEY, CDR2 SMNVEV (reference sequence). The germline V and J ends were trimmed by 4 bases and 0 bases, with 7 bases remaining between them. The CDR3 here is CASSSQGSNQPQHF. As DNA, the CDR3 is TGTGCCAGCAGTTCACAGGGTAGCAATCAGCCCCAGCATTTT.

This clone was seen only a few times. The V and J genes are TRBV4-1 and TRBJ1-2; tentatively, D is TRBD1 (6 bases). Germline CDR1 is MGHRA and CDR2 is YSYEKL. The CDR3 has 18 amino acids. V was cut by 0 bases and J by 2 bases, with 19 bases left in between. CDR3 bases: TGCGCCAGCAGCCAAGATGGGGGGGGGCTCTCGGTGAACTATGGCTACACCTTC. Encoded protein: CASSQDGGGLSVNYGYTF.

This clone came up a few times. The V call is TRBV6-1, the J call TRBJ1-5, with TRBD1 matching 7 bases. Per the germline V gene, CDR1 is MNHNS and CDR2 is SASEGT. The V segment lost 7 bases and the J segment 2 bases; nucleotides outside the gene matches: 5. This CDR3 is built from 14 residues. The CDR3 sequence: CASTPTGGNQPQHF. The CDR3 bases are TGTGCCAGCACCCCCACAGGGGGCAATCAGCCCCAGCATTTT.

J is TRBJ1-3 and V is TRBV7-7; a possible D gene is TRBD1 (5 bases). This CDR3 has 15 amino acids. Trimming removed 5 bases from V and 0 bases from J, with 11 bases in between. The germline CDR1 and CDR2 sequences are SSHAT and FNYEAQ (reference sequence). The CDR3 sequence: CASSRDGGSGNTIYF. The CDR3 DNA reads as TGTGCCAGCAGCCGAGACGGGGGCTCTGGAAACACCATATATTTT.

The gene calls are TRBV9 and TRBJ1-2, with D unresolved. CDR3 length equals 13 residues. The germline V gene encodes CDR1 SGDLS and CDR2 YYNGEE. Trimming took off 6 bases at V and 8 bases at J, with 17 bases between the two ends. The CDR3 DNA follows: TGTGCCAGCACCCAAACCGGGGTTGAGGGCTACACCTTC. Its translation: CASTQTGVEGYTF.

The rearrangement links TRBV12-2 to TRBJ2-6; TRBD1, the table's D call, was not compared with the DNA. TRBV12-2 is a pseudogene locus. This CDR3 is 11 amino acids long. The CDR3 reads CASPPRGVLTF. CDR3 DNA sequence: TGTGCAAGTCCCCCCAGGGGCGTCCTGACTTTC.

This clone was observed a single time. This chain uses TRBV9 with TRBJ1-2; 7 nucleotides line up with TRBD1. The J segment lost 0 bases and the V segment lost 6 bases, leaving 8 bases of the junction unmatched. This CDR3 is built from 15 residues. Looked up from germline, CDR1 is SGDLS and CDR2 is YYNGEE. CDR3 sequence (DNA): TGTGCCAGCACATTAGGGGGCGACCCTAACTATGGCTACACCTTC. Translated, it gives CASTLGGDPNYGYTF.

J is TRBJ2-1 and V is TRBV5-5; D perhaps matches TRBD1 (6 bases). Germline V lookup: CDR1 SGHKS, CDR2 YYEKEE (reference sequence). This CDR3 is built from 16 residues. The V gene lost 4 bases and the J gene lost 7 bases, with 21 bases spanning the gap. CDR3: CASSPSFSNQGNEQFF. Here the CDR3 DNA reads TGTGCCAGCAGCCCCTCCTTTTCTAACCAGGGGAATGAGCAGTTCTTC.

This chain uses TRBV6-1 with TRBJ2-2, with a weak D call TRBD1 (6 bases). Germline V CDR1 and CDR2: MNHNS, SASEGT. The ends were cut back, 7 bases at V and 4 bases at J, with 13 bases in the middle. The CDR3 consists of 14 residues. CDR3 sequence reads: CASNLYRATGELFF. Here the CDR3 DNA reads TGTGCCAGCAACCTATACAGGGCCACCGGGGAGCTGTTTTTT.

In its sample, this clone was seen a few times. The chain joins TRBV4-1 to TRBJ1-4; no reliable D call. The CDR3 is 17 amino acids. In germline, CDR1 is MGHRA, CDR2 YSYEKL. Between the trimmed V and J ends, which lost 1 base and 0 bases, there was a span of 12 bases. CDR3 in DNA: TGCGCCAGCAGCCAAGCAAGTCCGGAGGCAACTAATGAAAAACTGTTTTTT. It is translated as CASSQASPEATNEKLFF.

The rearrangement uses TRBV6-5 and TRBJ1-6; 8 positions match TRBD1. In germline, CDR1 is MNHEY, CDR2 SVGAGI. This CDR3 is built from 13 residues. V was clipped by 6 bases and J by 12 bases; unmatched bases: 7. The CDR3 sequence: CASSTDREVPLHF. For the CDR3, the DNA is TGTGCCAGCAGCACGGACAGGGAGGTACCCCTCCACTTT.

The V gene is TRBV30, the J gene TRBJ1-2; no firm D call. Trimming took 7 bases from V and 2 from J, leaving 14 bases between them. CDR3 length: 13 residues. The germline V gene encodes CDR1 GTSNPN and CDR2 SVGIG (reference sequence). The CDR3 DNA is TGTGCCTCAAACGGACTGCCGAACTATGGCTACACCTTC. It is translated as CASNGLPNYGYTF.

The rearrangement uses TRBV18 and TRBJ1-6; D perhaps matches TRBD1 (6 bases). CDR1 is KGHSH and CDR2 is LQKENI in the germline V gene. The V end was cut by 3 bases, the J end by 7 bases, with 7 bases between. The length of the CDR3 is 13 residues. CDR3 region: CASSPGANSPLHF. The CDR3 DNA is TGTGCCAGCTCACCGGGGGCGAATTCACCCCTCCACTTT.

J is TRBJ1-1 and V is TRBV6-5; 9 bases align to TRBD1. Germline CDR1 reads MNHEY; CDR2 reads SVGAGI. The CDR3 has 14 amino acids. The trim removed 6 bases at V and 11 bases at J, leaving 13 bases unmatched. CDR3 in DNA: TGTGCCAGCAGACGGGACAGGGAGGTGGGCTGGGCTTTCTTT. Encoded protein: CASRRDREVGWAFF.

This chain joins TRBV30 and TRBJ1-1, with D tentatively TRBD1 (5 bases). CDR3 length: 13 amino acids. The V gene's germline CDR1 is GTSNPN and CDR2 SVGIG (reference sequence). Trimming pared 4 bases from V and 6 bases from J, leaving 15 bases between. The DNA for the CDR3 is TGTGCCTGGACTAACCCAGGGAATCCTGAAGCTTTCTTT. Its protein product is CAWTNPGNPEAFF.

Only one count was recorded for this clone. This rearrangement joins TRBV19 to TRBJ2-4, with D perhaps TRBD1 (5 bases). The germline V gene encodes CDR1 LNHDA and CDR2 SQIVND (reference sequence). This CDR3 is built from 16 residues. V was trimmed by 3 bases and J by 0 bases, leaving 12 bases between them. DNA for the CDR3: TGTGCCAGTAGTATTCGTAGGGGTCTAGCCAAAAACATTCAGTACTTC. Its translation: CASSIRRGLAKNIQYF. The full variable domain, with the rest looked up from reference TRBV19 and TRBJ2-4, is DGGITQSPKYLFRKEGQNVTLSCEQNLNHDAMYWYRQDPGQGLRLIYYSQIVNDFQKGDIAEGYSVSREKKESFPLTVTSAQKNPTAFYLCASSIRRGLAKNIQYFGAGTRLSVL.